This is a list of T cell receptor beta chains from one sample in a study of shared clonotypes between healthy human individuals. Some clones are missing from TCRdb's copy, which holds only in-frame ones; the method was immunoSEQ multiplex PCR. The repertoire includes roughly 2.5 million clones, more than 80% of them detected once, and roughly 0.14% sits in the top ten. The sample taken for sequencing was naive CD4+ T cells sorted from blood. All receptors derive from a man between 18 and 35 years old in good health. CDR3s include the opening cysteine and the closing phenylalanine or tryptophan. The order of the fields is CDR3 length, D gene, J gene, clone size, V gene, CDR3 DNA, CDR3 protein. D genes are given only for firm matches. Clone size appears in some rows only: once, few, many, or a class for an expanded clone.

len: 17
d_gene: TRBD2
j_gene: TRBJ2-5
abundance: .
v_gene: TRBV12-5
CDR3nt: TGTGCTAGTGGTATAGGTGGGACTAGCGGGGGGCAGGTGACCCAGTACTTC
CDR3aa: CASGIGGTSGGQVTQYF

len: 16
d_gene: .
j_gene: TRBJ2-3
abundance: .
v_gene: TRBV5-1
CDR3nt: TGCGCCAGCAGCCTACGGGGGAGTTTTAGCACAGATACGCAGTATTTT
CDR3aa: CASSLRGSFSTDTQYF

len: 16
d_gene: .
j_gene: TRBJ2-5
abundance: .
v_gene: TRBV5-1
CDR3nt: TGCGCCAGCAGCAAACCCGGGCCCCGGGAAGGAGAGACCCAGTACTTC
CDR3aa: CASSKPGPREGETQYF

len: 13
d_gene: .
j_gene: TRBJ2-4
abundance: .
v_gene: TRBV6-5
CDR3nt: TGTGCCAGCAAGGGGGTTCCTGGAGGAATTCAGTACTTC
CDR3aa: CASKGVPGGIQYF

len: 13
d_gene: TRBD1
j_gene: TRBJ1-1
abundance: .
v_gene: TRBV14
CDR3nt: TGTGCCAGCAGCCAAGAACAGGGGGCAATGACTTTCTTT
CDR3aa: CASSQEQGAMTFF

len: 13
d_gene: .
j_gene: TRBJ2-7
abundance: once
v_gene: TRBV29-1
CDR3nt: TGCAGCGTTGAGGGGAGTGGCCCCTACGAGCAGTACTTC
CDR3aa: CSVEGSGPYEQYF

len: 15
d_gene: .
j_gene: TRBJ1-1
abundance: .
v_gene: TRBV19
CDR3nt: TGTGCCAGTAGTATTGGGCACAGGGTAGACACTGAAGCTTTCTTT
CDR3aa: CASSIGHRVDTEAFF

len: 13
d_gene: .
j_gene: TRBJ2-1
abundance: .
v_gene: TRBV19
CDR3nt: TGTGCCAGTAGTATCTCGGGTTTCAATGAGCAGTTCTTC
CDR3aa: CASSISGFNEQFF

len: 15
d_gene: TRBD1
j_gene: TRBJ2-3
abundance: .
v_gene: TRBV5-8
CDR3nt: TGTGCCAGCAGCGGGGGACAGGGGAAATCAGATACGCAGTATTTT
CDR3aa: CASSGGQGKSDTQYF

len: 18
d_gene: TRBD2
j_gene: TRBJ2-7
abundance: .
v_gene: TRBV5-6
CDR3nt: TGTGCCAGCAGCTACCAGGGGAAGACTAGCGGGAATCCCTATGGGAAGTACTTC
CDR3aa: CASSYQGKTSGNPYGKYF

len: 12
d_gene: .
j_gene: TRBJ2-7
abundance: .
v_gene: TRBV11-1
CDR3nt: TGTGCCAGCAGCTCCTTCCGGAACGAGCAGTACTTC
CDR3aa: CASSSFRNEQYF

len: 14
d_gene: .
j_gene: TRBJ2-5
abundance: .
v_gene: TRBV7-9
CDR3nt: TGTGCCAGCAGCTTGGCAGGGCGGTCGGAGACCCAGTACTTC
CDR3aa: CASSLAGRSETQYF

len: 16
d_gene: .
j_gene: TRBJ2-3
abundance: .
v_gene: TRBV11-3
CDR3nt: TGTGCCAGCAGCTTAGACCGGGACCCCGGCACAGATACGCAGTATTTT
CDR3aa: CASSLDRDPGTDTQYF

len: 12
d_gene: TRBD1
j_gene: TRBJ1-1
abundance: .
v_gene: TRBV11-2
CDR3nt: TGTGCCAGCATTTTACAGGGGGCTGAAGCTTTCTTT
CDR3aa: CASILQGAEAFF

len: 17
d_gene: TRBD1
j_gene: TRBJ2-7
abundance: .
v_gene: TRBV4-3
CDR3nt: TGCGCCAGCAGCCAAGATCGGGGCGGACAGGTAACCTACGAGCAGTACTTC
CDR3aa: CASSQDRGGQVTYEQYF

len: 12
d_gene: .
j_gene: TRBJ2-1
abundance: .
v_gene: TRBV11-2
CDR3nt: TGTGCCAGCAGCCCGAATAACAATGAGCAGTTCTTC
CDR3aa: CASSPNNNEQFF

len: 14
d_gene: .
j_gene: TRBJ2-1
abundance: .
v_gene: TRBV23-1
CDR3nt: TGCGCCAGCAGTCAATTGCTAGCCCGGGATGAGCAGTTCTTC
CDR3aa: CASSQLLARDEQFF

len: 14
d_gene: .
j_gene: TRBJ2-2
abundance: .
v_gene: TRBV10-3
CDR3nt: TGTGCCATCAGTGAGTGGGACATCACCGGGGAGCTGTTTTTT
CDR3aa: CAISEWDITGELFF

len: 15
d_gene: TRBD2
j_gene: TRBJ2-2
abundance: .
v_gene: TRBV7-2
CDR3nt: TGTGCCAGCAGCTTAGCCTCGGGGGGGCCGCGGGAGCTGTTTTTT
CDR3aa: CASSLASGGPRELFF

len: 15
d_gene: TRBD1
j_gene: TRBJ1-6
abundance: .
v_gene: TRBV27
CDR3nt: TGTGCCAGCAGTGGACAGGGCTCCTATAATTCACCCCTCCACTTT
CDR3aa: CASSGQGSYNSPLHF

len: 14
d_gene: .
j_gene: TRBJ1-5
abundance: .
v_gene: TRBV19
CDR3nt: TGTGCCAGTACCACTGGAGGGGCTGGGCAGCCCCAGCATTTT
CDR3aa: CASTTGGAGQPQHF

len: 15
d_gene: .
j_gene: TRBJ2-3
abundance: .
v_gene: TRBV5-1
CDR3nt: TGCGCCAGCAGCTTGGATTTGGGAGTAGTCGATACGCAGTATTTT
CDR3aa: CASSLDLGVVDTQYF

len: 14
d_gene: TRBD1
j_gene: TRBJ1-3
abundance: .
v_gene: TRBV7-9
CDR3nt: TGTGCCAGCAGCTCGGACAGGGTGGAAAACACCATATATTTT
CDR3aa: CASSSDRVENTIYF

len: 11
d_gene: .
j_gene: TRBJ2-7
abundance: .
v_gene: TRBV28
CDR3nt: TGTGCCAGCAGTTCCCTTTACGAGCAGTACTTC
CDR3aa: CASSSLYEQYF